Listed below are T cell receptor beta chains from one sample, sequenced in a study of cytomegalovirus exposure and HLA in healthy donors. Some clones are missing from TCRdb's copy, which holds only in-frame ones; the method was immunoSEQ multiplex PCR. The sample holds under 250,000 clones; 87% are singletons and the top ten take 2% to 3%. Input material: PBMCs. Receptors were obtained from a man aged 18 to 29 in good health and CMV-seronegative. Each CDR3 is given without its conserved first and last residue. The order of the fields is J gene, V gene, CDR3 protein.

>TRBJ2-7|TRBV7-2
ASSLGQGLYEQY
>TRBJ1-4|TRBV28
ASSLLSGGGEKLF
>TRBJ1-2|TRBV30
AWSVPKPYYGYT
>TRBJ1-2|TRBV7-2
ASSLGGTGSHGYT
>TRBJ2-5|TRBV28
ASSHRQGAIRETQY
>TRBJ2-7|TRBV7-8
ASSRTGIRGYEQY
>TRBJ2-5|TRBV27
ASSSRETQY
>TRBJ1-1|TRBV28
ASSYLGRGTLDTEAF
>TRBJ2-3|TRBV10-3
AISFGLTRGTDTQY
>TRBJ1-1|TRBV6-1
ASSEWGTQNTEAF